This T cell receptor beta chain was sequenced for a study of T cell changes during pregnancy in multiple sclerosis (dated by TCRdb to 2018 to 2020). For context, the study as a whole: The study examined how the T cell repertoire changed over the course of pregnancy in women with multiple sclerosis.

The library was obtained by the immunoSEQ multiplex PCR assay. Not all clones reach the TCRdb copy of this immuneACCESS table, which keeps in-frame sequences only. Checked studies attribute under half of the gap to unresolved V genes and leave the rest unexplained. The sample table records about 47,000 clones; 85% to 90% of these occur just once. 1.5% to 2% of the sample is held by the ten biggest clonotypes. From its cysteine to its phenylalanine, the CDR3 spans 12 amino acids. This entry keeps only the CDR3 DNA: 36 bases, framed from base 1. V is shortened by 3 bases, J by 8 bases, and the region joining them spans 13 bases. CDR1 and CDR2, looked up from the germline V gene, are SQVTM and ANQGSEA. As for this clone: The specificity of this receptor is unknown. No much larger clone exists at a distance of one base, and base qualities are not known.

This receptor was taken from a female donor with multiple sclerosis, enrolled in a pregnancy study. The input for sequencing was peripheral blood, taken in the first trimester of pregnancy. The chain is encoded by TRBV29-1 joined to TRBJ1-2; a tentative D match to TRBD1 spans 5 bases. The nucleotides read TGCAGCGTTGAGGGGCGGACGTTCGGCTACACCTTC. It translates to CSVEGRTFGYTF.